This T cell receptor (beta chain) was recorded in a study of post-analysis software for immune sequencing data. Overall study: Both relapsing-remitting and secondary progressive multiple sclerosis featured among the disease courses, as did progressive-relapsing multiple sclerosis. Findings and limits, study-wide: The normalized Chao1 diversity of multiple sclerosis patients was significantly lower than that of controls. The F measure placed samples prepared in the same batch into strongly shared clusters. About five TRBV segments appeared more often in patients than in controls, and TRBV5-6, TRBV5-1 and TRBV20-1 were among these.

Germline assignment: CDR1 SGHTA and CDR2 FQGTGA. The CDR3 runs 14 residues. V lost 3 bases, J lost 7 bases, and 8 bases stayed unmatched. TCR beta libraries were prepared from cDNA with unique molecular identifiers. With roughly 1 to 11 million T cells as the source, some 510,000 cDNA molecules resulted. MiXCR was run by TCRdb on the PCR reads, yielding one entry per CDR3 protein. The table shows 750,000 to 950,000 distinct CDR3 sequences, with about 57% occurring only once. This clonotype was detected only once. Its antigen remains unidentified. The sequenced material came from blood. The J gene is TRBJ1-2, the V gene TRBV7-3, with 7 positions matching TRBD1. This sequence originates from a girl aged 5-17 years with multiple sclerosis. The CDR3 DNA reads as TGTGCCAGCAGCTTTGGAGACAGGGAAGGTGGCTACACCTTC. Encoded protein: CASSFGDREGGYTF.